The clone carrying this T cell receptor (beta chain) came up a few times. The antigen remains undetermined. This record belongs to a study of radiotherapy plus CTLA-4 blockade in lung cancer. Overall study: Patients showed objective responses in roughly 18% of cases and disease control in 30% to 40%. The study, taken as a whole, reports: According to reports, early shifts in blood T cell clones, alongside interferon-beta, forecast response most accurately. Blood TCR clones of tumor origin expanded after radiotherapy plus ipilimumab.

Those with chemo-refractory metastatic non-small-cell lung cancer were treated with focal radiation combined with CTLA-4 blockade using ipilimumab. The table came from immunoSEQ multiplex PCR; TCRdb's copy has only in-frame clones and leaves some out. The sample yields tens of thousands of clones, about 78% seen once. The input for sequencing was peripheral blood, taken from a patient treated with radiotherapy plus ipilimumab. This clonotype was sampled from a human donor with non-small cell lung cancer who had a partial response to radiotherapy plus ipilimumab. Some clones in this sample may be carry-over from other donors' samples.

CDR3 amino acids: CASSLGGLVTVYNEQFF. The CDR3 DNA reads as TGTGCCAGCAGCTTAGGGGGACTAGTGACCGTCTACAATGAGCAGTTCTTC. The chain carries TRBV13 and TRBJ2-1; TRBD2 matches at 8 bases. Trimming removed 0 bases from V and 3 bases from J; junction bases left unmatched: 7. Per germline, CDR1 PRHDT and CDR2 FYEKMQ (reference sequence). The length of the CDR3 is 17 residues. Filled out from reference TRBV13 and TRBJ2-1, the complete variable domain reads AAGVIQSPRHLIKEKRETATLKCYPIPRHDTVYWYQQGPGQDPQFLISFYEKMQSDKGSIPDRFSAQQFSDYHSELNMSSLELGDSALYFCASSLGGLVTVYNEQFFGPGTRLTVL.